These 18 T cell receptor beta chains came from one sample sequenced in a study of cytomegalovirus exposure and HLA in healthy donors. PCR was performed using 60 Vbeta and 13 Jbeta primers. Profiling relied on immunoSEQ multiplex PCR, and the TCRdb table lists in-frame clones only, not all of them. The sample records about 190,000 clones, around 80% being singletons. The sample was PBMCs. All receptors come from a woman aged 40 to 49 in good health and CMV-seronegative.

The V and J genes are TRBV25-1 and TRBJ1-2; maybe TRBD1 (5 bases). The CDR3 runs to 14 residues. Trimming left V 2 bases short and J 7 bases short, with 14 bases between. Germline lookup yields CDR1 MGHDK and CDR2 SYGVNS. For the CDR3, the DNA is TGTGCCAGCAGTGAAAGTTCAGGGCGGCGTGGCTACACCTTC. This encodes CASSESSGRRGYTF.

This chain connects TRBV6-6 to TRBJ1-1; D unclear. V gave up 4 bases and J gave up 4 bases, with 10 bases separating them. The CDR3 totals 13 residues. Per germline, CDR1 MNHNY and CDR2 SVGAGI (reference sequence). Written as DNA, the CDR3 is TGTGCCAGCAGTTGGGCCTCGACCACTGAAGCTTTCTTT. Protein product: CASSWASTTEAFF.

V gene TRBV7-3 combines with J gene TRBJ1-1, with D unresolved. The CDR3 is 13 residues long. Trimming stripped 3 bases from V and 4 bases from J, with 9 bases between. CDR1 and CDR2 (germline): SGHTA, FQGTGA. The CDR3 region has the DNA TGTGCCAGCAGCTTCGGTGTGGTCACTGAAGCTTTCTTT. Translating gives CASSFGVVTEAFF.

This chain joins TRBV7-2 and TRBJ2-5; 7 bases line up with TRBD2. The CDR3 sequence is 16 residues long. Looked up from germline, CDR1 is SGHTA and CDR2 is FQGNSA. V gave up 1 base and J gave up 5 bases; unmatched junction bases: 10. This chain's CDR3 is CASSLGLAVGWETQYF. The CDR3 DNA follows: TGTGCCAGCAGCTTAGGGCTAGCGGTGGGGTGGGAGACCCAGTACTTC. The full variable domain, with the rest looked up from reference TRBV7-2 and TRBJ2-5, is GAGVSQSPSNKVTEKGKDVELRCDPISGHTALYWYRQSLGQGLEFLIYFQGNSAPDKSGLPSDRFSAERTGGSVSTLTIQRTQQEDSAVYLCASSLGLAVGWETQYFGPGTRLLVL.

The chain links TRBV25-1 to TRBJ2-2; TRBD1 matches at 7 bases. From germline, CDR1 is MGHDK and CDR2 SYGVNS. V trimming: 5 bases; J trimming: 1 base; junction bases outside the gene matches: 7. The CDR3 has 16 residues. This CDR3 is CASSHSRQGNTGELFF. The CDR3 DNA sequence: TGTGCCAGCAGTCATAGCCGACAGGGGAACACCGGGGAGCTGTTTTTT.

The chain uses TRBV19 and TRBJ1-5; D perhaps matches TRBD1 (6 bases). Between the trimmed V and J ends, which lost 7 bases and 7 bases, there was a span of 14 bases. The CDR3 sequence is 13 residues long. The germline gives CDR1 LNHDA, CDR2 SQIVND (reference sequence). CDR3 sequence: CASTGTIRQPQHF. CDR3 bases: TGTGCCAGTACCGGGACAATCCGCCAGCCCCAGCATTTT. Filled out from reference TRBV19 and TRBJ1-5, the complete variable domain reads DGGITQSPKYLFRKEGQNVTLSCEQNLNHDAMYWYRQDPGQGLRLIYYSQIVNDFQKGDIAEGYSVSREKKESFPLTVTSAQKNPTAFYLCASTGTIRQPQHFGDGTRLSIL.

This clone has a single count. CDR3 bases: TGTGCCAGCAGCGTAGGGGGGGACCCAAGAGGCGGGGAGCTGTTTTTT. Translated, it gives CASSVGGDPRGGELFF. The rearrangement links TRBV9 to TRBJ2-2; a possible D gene is TRBD2 (6 bases). This CDR3 is built from 16 residues. Trimming cost V 0 bases and J 7 bases, with 16 bases left between them. CDR1 and CDR2 from the germline V gene are SGDLS and YYNGEE. Combining the CDR3 with reference TRBV9 and TRBJ2-2 gives the whole variable domain DSGVTQTPKHLITATGQRVTLRCSPRSGDLSVYWYQQSLDQGLQFLIQYYNGEERAKGNILERFSAQQFPDLHSELNLSSLELGDSALYFCASSVGGDPRGGELFFGEGSRLTVL.

The chain uses TRBV7-8 and TRBJ2-3, with 12 bases fitting TRBD2. The V and J ends lost 5 bases and 0 bases, in that order; junction bases with no gene match: 18. The CDR3 loop spans 21 amino acids. Germline V gene data show CDR1 as SGHVS and CDR2 as FQNEAQ. Written as DNA, the CDR3 is TGTGCCAGCAGCCTCATTCTCCAATCTAGCGGGAGGGCCTGGAGCACAGATACGCAGTATTTT. It codes for CASSLILQSSGRAWSTDTQYF.

This rearrangement joins TRBV5-1 to TRBJ1-1; no reliable D call. CDR1 is SGHRS, CDR2 YFSETQ, per germline. Trimming pared 2 bases from V and 1 base from J, leaving 15 bases between. The CDR3 has 16 amino acids. The DNA of the CDR3 is TGCGCCAGCAGCTTTAGTCCCGGACTCACGAACACTGAAGCTTTCTTT. This sequence encodes CASSFSPGLTNTEAFF.

V gene TRBV7-2 combines with J gene TRBJ2-2; TRBD2 matches at 8 bases. The V gene end was trimmed by 5 bases and the J gene end by 2 bases; junction bases not matched to a gene: 4. Germline V gives CDR1 SGHTA, CDR2 FQGNSA. This CDR3 contains 15 residues. The CDR3 is CASSRGGVNTGELFF. The CDR3 nucleotides are TGTGCCAGCAGCCGGGGGGGAGTAAACACCGGGGAGCTGTTTTTT. The full variable domain, rest sourced from reference TRBV7-2 and TRBJ2-2, is GAGVSQSPSNKVTEKGKDVELRCDPISGHTALYWYRQSLGQGLEFLIYFQGNSAPDKSGLPSDRFSAERTGGSVSTLTIQRTQQEDSAVYLCASSRGGVNTGELFFGEGSRLTVL.

There are a few counts of this clone. J is TRBJ1-1 and V is TRBV18; 8 nucleotides align to TRBD1. Germline-derived CDR1 and CDR2 are KGHSH and LQKENI. The CDR3 extends over 15 amino acids. The V and J ends lost 2 bases and 1 base, in that order; junction bases with no gene match: 3. CDR3 loop: CASSPTQGANTEAFF. In DNA, the CDR3 is TGTGCCAGCTCACCAACTCAGGGGGCGAACACTGAAGCTTTCTTT.

The chain recombines TRBV11-3 with TRBJ1-3, with TRBD1 as a possible D gene (5 bases). Germline V gene sequence: CDR1 SGHNT, CDR2 YENEEA. V lost 5 bases to trimming and J lost 1 base, with 12 bases between them. This CDR3 has 15 residues. CDR3 DNA sequence: TGTGCCAGCAGCCCGGGGGGTCTATCTGGAAACACCATATATTTT. It encodes CASSPGGLSGNTIYF. The full variable domain, in which reference TRBV11-3 and TRBJ1-3 provide the parts outside the CDR3, is EAGVVQSPRYKIIEKKQPVAFWCNPISGHNTLYWYLQNLGQGPELLIRYENEEAVDDSQLPKDRFSAERLKGVDSTLKIQPAELGDSAVYLCASSPGGLSGNTIYFGEGSWLTVV.

This chain connects TRBV7-3 to TRBJ2-3; D is possibly TRBD1 (5 bases). Germline V lookup: CDR1 SGHTA, CDR2 FQGTGA. CDR3 size: 14 residues. With 2 bases removed from V and 3 bases from J, the gap between germline ends came to 9 bases. CDR3 amino acids: CASSLGHQTDTQYF. The DNA for the CDR3 is TGTGCCAGCAGCTTAGGACACCAGACAGATACGCAGTATTTT.

The J gene is TRBJ2-7, the V gene TRBV5-4; D perhaps matches TRBD1 (6 bases). Germline loops: CDR1 SGHNT, CDR2 YYREEE (reference sequence). V was shortened by 4 bases and J by 7 bases, with 21 bases between the two germline ends. The length of the CDR3 is 15 residues. CDR3 nucleotide sequence: TGTGCCAGCAGCCTTTATGGCACACAGGGTTGGGAGCAGTACGTC. This gives the protein CASSLYGTQGWEQYV.

V and J are TRBV11-2 and TRBJ2-5, with 7 bases identical to TRBD2. V dropped 6 bases and J dropped 4; count of bases not matched to a gene: 14. Germline V lookup: CDR1 SGHAT, CDR2 FQNNGV. CDR3 length: 16 amino acids. The CDR3 protein is CASRQIGGGPGETQYF. The CDR3 region has the DNA TGTGCCAGCAGACAAATCGGGGGAGGGCCGGGAGAGACCCAGTACTTC. The full variable domain, completed using reference TRBV11-2 and TRBJ2-5, is EAGVAQSPRYKIIEKRQSVAFWCNPISGHATLYWYQQILGQGPKLLIQFQNNGVVDDSQLPKDRFSAERLKGVDSTLKIQPAKLEDSAVYLCASRQIGGGPGETQYFGPGTRLLVL.

The chain employs TRBV30 and TRBJ2-1; TRBD1 matches 7 bases. Per the germline V gene, CDR1 is GTSNPN and CDR2 is SVGIG (reference sequence). V shed 8 bases and J 3 bases; nucleotides not matched to a gene: 4. The length of the CDR3 is 12 residues. CDR3 coding DNA: TGTGCCAGCAGGGGGAACTACAATGAGCAGTTCTTC. Translating gives CASRGNYNEQFF.

The rearrangement joins TRBV11-3 to TRBJ1-4; the D gene is possibly TRBD1 (5 bases). Germline loops: CDR1 SGHNT, CDR2 YENEEA. This CDR3 has 16 amino acids. V gave up 2 bases and J gave up 7 bases, with 17 bases separating them. Written as DNA, the CDR3 is TGTGCCAGCAGCTTAAGTGAGTCGGGGCGGGGTGAAAAACTGTTTTTT. Protein product: CASSLSESGRGEKLFF.

The genes are TRBV29-1 and TRBJ2-7, with a possible D match to TRBD1 (5 bases). This CDR3 is built from 14 residues. The germline V gene encodes CDR1 SQVTM and CDR2 ANQGSEA. V was clipped by 4 bases and J by 6 bases, with 19 bases between them. CDR3 amino acids: CSVGGPPVSGEQYF. CDR3 coding DNA: TGCAGCGTTGGGGGCCCACCTGTCTCGGGCGAGCAGTACTTC.